This entry features one TCR beta chain sequence. These data come from a study of blood T cells in healthy people across ages. CDR3 size: 16 residues. Germline-derived CDR1 and CDR2 are PRHDT and FYEKMQ (reference sequence). V shed 0 bases and J 4 bases; nucleotides not matched to a gene: 5. For the second PCR, which ran for roughly 6 to 11 cycles, a sample-barcoded 5' primer and a J-beta primer mix were used. In TCRdb, the 5' RACE reads were re-called with MiXCR into one record per CDR3 protein. The data show 780,000 or so distinct CDR3 sequences, with roughly 25% seen just once and approximately 3.7% held by the top ten. The sample was also reused in another study, on T cells of mothers and their children.

This sequence was found in a boy between 10 and 17 years old in good health. This chain connects TRBV13 to TRBJ2-2; 7 bases map to TRBD2. The sample was blood. In DNA, the CDR3 is TGTGCCAGCAGCTTAGGTCCGGGAGGATCCACCGGGGAGCTGTTTTTT. Protein sequence: CASSLGPGGSTGELFF.